Included here is one T cell receptor (beta chain) sequence, with context. The sample originates from a study of blood T cell repertoires in COVID-19. At the level of the study: The origin of the acute and convalescent COVID-19 samples was the United States, Italy and Spain.

Clones were read by immunoSEQ multiplex PCR, and TCRdb kept only the in-frame ones, dropping some. The sample comprises around 270,000 clones, about 89% of which are singletons, and approximately 0.84% rests with the top ten. This CDR3 spans 17 amino acids. Germline lookup yields CDR1 LNHDA and CDR2 SQIVND (reference sequence). V lost 3 bases, J lost 5 bases, and 8 bases stayed unmatched. The chain joins TRBV19 to TRBJ1-5, with 12 bases lining up with TRBD1. This receptor was obtained from a man in his thirties or forties with acute or convalescent COVID-19. What was sequenced was peripheral blood. The CDR3 reads CASSIWKGQGAYQPQHF. The CDR3 nucleotides read TGTGCCAGTAGTATTTGGAAGGGACAGGGGGCATATCAGCCCCAGCATTTT.